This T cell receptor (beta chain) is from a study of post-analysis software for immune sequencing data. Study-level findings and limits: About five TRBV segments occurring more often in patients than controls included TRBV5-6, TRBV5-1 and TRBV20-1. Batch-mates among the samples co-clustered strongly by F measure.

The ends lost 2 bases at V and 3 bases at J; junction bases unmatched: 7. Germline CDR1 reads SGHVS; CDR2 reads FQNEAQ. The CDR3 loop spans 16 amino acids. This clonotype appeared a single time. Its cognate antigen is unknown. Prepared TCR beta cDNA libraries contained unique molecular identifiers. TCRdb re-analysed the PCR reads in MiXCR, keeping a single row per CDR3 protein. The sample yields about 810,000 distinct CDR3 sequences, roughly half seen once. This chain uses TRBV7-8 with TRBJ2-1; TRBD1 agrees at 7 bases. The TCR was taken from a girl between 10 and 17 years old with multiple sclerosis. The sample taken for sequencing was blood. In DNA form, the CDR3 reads TGTGCCAGCAGCTTAAGATTCGACAGGGACTACAATGAGCAGTTCTTC. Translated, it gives CASSLRFDRDYNEQFF.